The table lists the clone carrying this T cell receptor (beta chain) with a count of one. Its antigen is as yet unknown. The V end was cut by 5 bases, the J end by 1 base, with 18 bases between. This CDR3 has 15 amino acids. Looked up from germline, CDR1 is GTSNPN and CDR2 is SVGIG (reference sequence). The data belong to a study of T cell clonotyping in hematopoietic cell transplantation. Whole-study findings and limits: Graft donor and pretransplant recipient Inverse Simpson Index values predicted broader posttransplant TCR diversity. CD4 and CD8 repertoire contributions could not be separated without sorting. Pathologically expanded recipient clonotypes increased progressively from day 30 to day 180 as diversity fell. At the given depth, recipient repertoires were over 95% de novo clonotypes.

Assay used: immunoSEQ multiplex PCR; TCRdb lists only in-frame clones, some missing. The repertoire holds under 15,000 clones, with over 75% as singletons. This clonotype originated in a man younger than 40 in good health. Some clones in this sample may be carry-over from other donors' samples. The chain carries TRBV30 and TRBJ2-7; D tentatively reads TRBD1 or TRBD2 (5 bases each). Material for sequencing was peripheral blood mononuclear cells. CDR3 amino acids: CAWHRPGQGSYEQYF. The CDR3 DNA sequence: TGTGCCTGGCACCGACCGGGGCAGGGTTCCTACGAGCAGTACTTC. Looking up the rest from reference TRBV30 and TRBJ2-7 gives the full variable domain: SQTIHQWPATLVQPVGSPLSLECTVEGTSNPNLYWYRQAAGRGLQLLFYSVGIGQISSEVPQNLSASRPQDRQFILSSKKLLLSDSGFYLCAWHRPGQGSYEQYFGPGTRLTVT.